A selection of T cell receptor beta chains follows, all from one sample in a study of neurological immune-mediated disorders. TCRdb independently ran MiXCR on the 5' RACE reads; one entry per CDR3 protein. Of fewer than 75,000 distinct CDR3 sequences in the sample, roughly 4.5% are singletons; the top ten hold 6.5% to 7.5%. The sequenced sample was PBMCs. These receptors were taken from a man aged 25-45 years with multiple sclerosis. CDR3s include the opening cysteine and the closing phenylalanine or tryptophan. The order of the fields is V gene, J gene, clone size, D gene, CDR3 DNA, CDR3 protein. D genes are given only for firm matches. Clone size, where shown, is once, few, many, or a class for clones that have expanded.

TRBV4-1,TRBJ1-1,many,.,TGCGCCAGCAGCCAAGGCAGGGTCAACACTGAAGCTTTCTTT,CASSQGRVNTEAFF
TRBV11-2,TRBJ2-4,many,TRBD2,TGTGCCAGCAGCTTAGAAAGCGGGGGTTCCAGCATTCAGTACTTC,CASSLESGGSSIQYF
TRBV6-1,TRBJ1-1,many,.,TGTGCCAGCAGTCCGTGGACAGTCGGGACTGAAGCTTTCTTT,CASSPWTVGTEAFF
TRBV10-3,TRBJ1-1,many,.,TGTGCCACGTACAAGGGGAGCGGTGAAGCTTTCTTT,CATYKGSGEAFF
TRBV5-1,TRBJ1-3,.,.,TGCGACAGCGCCTTTTTAGGGGGATCTGGAAACACCATATATTTT,CDSAFLGGSGNTIYF
TRBV27,TRBJ1-2,many,TRBD1,TGTGCCAGCAGTTTAGGTGGGACAGGGCACTATGGCTACACCTTC,CASSLGGTGHYGYTF
TRBV27,TRBJ1-5,many,.,TGTGCCAGCAGCTCCGATTTCGGTTCGGAACAGCCCCAGCATTTT,CASSSDFGSEQPQHF
TRBV4-2,TRBJ2-1,.,.,TGTGCCAGCAGCCAAGAAGGCCAGGCGCGGGAGCAGTTCTTC,CASSQEGQAREQFF
TRBV12-3/TRBV12-4,TRBJ2-3,many,.,TGTGCCAGCAGTTTTAGGGGGGCAGATACGCAGTATTTT,CASSFRGADTQYF
TRBV7-9,TRBJ2-2,many,TRBD1,TGTGCCGGGGGCCGGACAGGAACCGGGGAGCTGTTTTTT,CAGGRTGTGELFF
TRBV20-1,TRBJ2-1,many,TRBD2,TGCAGTGCTAGATTAGCCGGACTAGCGGGACATGAGCAGTTCTTC,CSARLAGLAGHEQFF
TRBV5-1,TRBJ2-3,many,.,TGCGCCAGCAGAGTCAAGCAGTTCAGCGAAAATACGCAGTATTTT,CASRVKQFSENTQYF
TRBV3-1,TRBJ2-5,many,TRBD1,TGTGCCAGCAGCCAAGTGGTAACAGGGGGATGGAGGGAGACCCAGTACTTC,CASSQVVTGGWRETQYF
TRBV27,TRBJ1-2,many,TRBD1,TGTGCCAGCAGGAGAGACCAGGACAGGCGGTATGGCTACACCTTC,CASRRDQDRRYGYTF
TRBV19,TRBJ2-7,few,TRBD2,TGTGCCAGTAGTATAGCCTCCCCGGCCCCCGGGAGGGCCTACGAGCAGTACTTC,CASSIASPAPGRAYEQYF
TRBV7-9,TRBJ1-1,medium-sized,.,TGTGCCAGCAGCCCCTCAGGGGATGGCACTGAAGCTTTCTTT,CASSPSGDGTEAFF
TRBV29-1,TRBJ1-2,many,.,TGCAGCGTCTGGACAGCTAACTATGGCTACACCTTC,CSVWTANYGYTF
TRBV6-2/TRBV6-3,TRBJ2-3,few,.,TGTGCCAGCAGCTTGACTAGTTGGGCCACAGATACGCAGTATTTT,CASSLTSWATDTQYF
TRBV20-1,TRBJ2-2,many,TRBD2,TGCAGTGCCCCTAGCGGGGGGTCGAACACCGGGGAGCTGTTTTTT,CSAPSGGSNTGELFF
TRBV4-1,TRBJ1-5,.,TRBD1,TGCGCCAGCAGCCAAGTTGCAGGGGGTGGACCAAATCAGCCCCAGAATTTT,CASSQVAGGGPNQPQNF